Presented here are 32 T cell receptor beta chains from one specimen sequenced in a study of blood T cell repertoires in COVID-19. TCRdb's copy holds only in-frame clones and misses some; the assay was immunoSEQ multiplex PCR. The top ten clones hold 2% to 2.5% of a sample with about 400,000 clones, 70% to 90% of them seen once. The sample was PBMCs or T cells enriched from blood (not recorded which). The receptor source for this set is a woman between 35 and 50 years old with acute COVID-19.

The V call is TRBV6-5, the J call TRBJ1-2; D is uncertain. The germline V gene has CDR1 MNHEY and CDR2 SVGAGI. The length of the CDR3 is 10 residues. With 8 bases removed from V and 3 bases from J, the gap between germline ends came to 4 bases. The CDR3 DNA sequence: TGTGCCAGCCTCTACTATGGCTACACCTTC. This sequence encodes CASLYYGYTF.

The genes are TRBV7-6 and TRBJ1-1; maybe TRBD1 (5 bases). Between the trimmed V and J ends, which lost 5 bases and 2 bases, there was a span of 12 bases. Germline assignment: CDR1 SGHVS and CDR2 FNYEAQ. The CDR3 spans 14 residues. CDR3 DNA: TGTGCCAGCAGCCCCGGACACTCTAACACTGAAGCTTTCTTT. Its protein product is CASSPGHSNTEAFF.

J is TRBJ1-5 and V is TRBV19, with TRBD1 identical over 7 bases. Germline-derived CDR1 and CDR2 are LNHDA and SQIVND (reference sequence). The CDR3 consists of 15 residues. V dropped 8 bases and J dropped 1; count of bases not matched to a gene: 8. The CDR3 coding sequence is TGTGCCAGTCTCCCCGCCAGGGGGAGCAATCAGCCCCAGCATTTT. As protein: CASLPARGSNQPQHF.

J is TRBJ1-6 and V is TRBV30; no definite D call. The CDR3 has 16 amino acids. CDR1 and CDR2 (germline): GTSNPN, SVGIG (reference sequence). V lost 0 bases to trimming and J lost 3 bases, with 12 bases between them. CDR3 sequence reads: CAWSVLGPIYNSPLHF. CDR3 sequence (DNA): TGTGCCTGGAGTGTACTAGGGCCTATCTATAATTCACCCCTCCACTTT. The whole variable domain, remainder taken from reference TRBV30 and TRBJ1-6, is SQTIHQWPATLVQPVGSPLSLECTVEGTSNPNLYWYRQAAGRGLQLLFYSVGIGQISSEVPQNLSASRPQDRQFILSSKKLLLSDSGFYLCAWSVLGPIYNSPLHFGNGTRLTVT.

The CDR3 DNA sequence: TGTGCCTGGGATACAGGGGGAGGCTACACCTTC. Translated: CAWDTGGGYTF. The chain is built from TRBV30 and TRBJ1-2; TRBD1 aligns across 8 bases. The V segment lost 5 bases and the J segment 8 bases; nucleotides outside the gene matches: 4. CDR1 GTSNPN and CDR2 SVGIG come from the germline V gene (reference sequence). The CDR3 loop spans 11 amino acids.

The chain uses TRBV7-8 and TRBJ1-4, with 8 bases matching TRBD1. The germline V gene has CDR1 SGHVS and CDR2 FQNEAQ. V dropped 1 base and J dropped 8; count of bases not matched to a gene: 9. The CDR3 spans 16 residues. CDR3 amino acids: CASSLGQGARGEKLFF. The CDR3 DNA is TGTGCCAGCAGCTTAGGTCAGGGGGCAAGGGGAGAAAAACTGTTTTTT.

This clone occurred a few times. The rearrangement uses TRBV10-2 and TRBJ1-6; 9 nucleotides line up with TRBD1. V lost 3 bases and J lost 7; bases outside the gene matches: 4. The CDR3 consists of 15 residues. Per the germline V gene, CDR1 is WSHSY and CDR2 is SAAADI. The CDR3 loop is CASSEGGQGNSPLHF. CDR3 bases: TGCGCCAGCAGTGAAGGGGGACAGGGAAATTCACCCCTCCACTTT.

This chain connects TRBV4-1 to TRBJ1-1, with D perhaps matching TRBD1 (5 bases). The length of the CDR3 is 15 residues. V was cut by 4 bases and J by 3 bases, with 15 bases left in between. Germline values: CDR1 MGHRA, CDR2 YSYEKL. Written as DNA, the CDR3 is TGCGCCAGCAGCCCCCCGGTGGGGGGGGACACTGAAGCTTTCTTT. Protein: CASSPPVGGDTEAFF.

The sample holds one count of this clone. V usage is TRBV4-1 and J usage is TRBJ1-5; D gene uncertain. Germline CDR1 is MGHRA and CDR2 is YSYEKL. This CDR3 has 13 residues. The V end was cut by 1 base, the J end by 6 bases, with 7 bases between. CDR3 coding DNA: TGCGCCAGCAGCCAAGGGACTGGTCAGCCCCAGCATTTT. Translated: CASSQGTGQPQHF.

V is TRBV5-5 and J is TRBJ2-2; 9 bases are shared with TRBD1. The V segment lost 3 bases and the J segment 6 bases; nucleotides outside the gene matches: 6. Germline loops: CDR1 SGHKS, CDR2 YYEKEE (reference sequence). The length of the CDR3 is 15 residues. In DNA form, the CDR3 reads TGTGCCAGCAGCTGGGACAGGGTAGCGGCCGGGGAGCTGTTTTTT. Translated, it gives CASSWDRVAAGELFF.

CDR3 sequence: CASSMRGFTDVNYGYTF. In DNA form, the CDR3 reads TGTGCCAGCAGCATGCGGGGTTTTACGGATGTTAACTATGGCTACACCTTC. The rearrangement links TRBV21-1 to TRBJ1-2. TRBV21-1 is shown as a pseudogene. This CDR3 is 17 amino acids long.

This sequence joins TRBV5-1 and TRBJ2-7, with D perhaps TRBD1 (6 bases). The V gene lost 0 bases and the J gene lost 5 bases, with 9 bases spanning the gap. In germline, CDR1 is SGHRS, CDR2 YFSETQ. The length of the CDR3 is 13 residues. CDR3 DNA sequence: TGCGCCAGCAGCTTGGCCAGGGGCAACGAGCAGTACTTC. Amino acid sequence: CASSLARGNEQYF.

This clone showed up just once. This rearrangement joins TRBV3-1 (or the pseudogene TRBV3-2) to TRBJ2-3; 15 nucleotides match TRBD2. This CDR3 is built from 19 residues. Trimming took 3 bases from V and 2 from J; bases not matched to a gene: 9. Germline V gene sequence: CDR1 LGHDT, CDR2 YNNKEL (reference sequence). The CDR3 is CASSHSTGLAGGTTDTQYF. CDR3 coding DNA: TGTGCCAGCAGCCACTCCACTGGACTAGCGGGGGGGACCACAGATACGCAGTATTTT.

The chain uses TRBV6-4 and TRBJ1-4; no clear D. Germline V gene data show CDR1 as MRHNA and CDR2 as SNTAGT. This CDR3 spans 12 amino acids. V dropped 6 bases and J dropped 5 bases, with 7 bases sitting between them. CDR3 residues: CASSNINEKLFF. The CDR3 DNA reads as TGTGCCAGCAGCAACATAAATGAAAAACTGTTTTTT.

This clone was counted a single time. The V and J genes are TRBV19 and TRBJ1-5; no clear D gene. Germline V gene sequence: CDR1 LNHDA, CDR2 SQIVND (reference sequence). V gave up 6 bases and J gave up 6 bases, with 12 bases separating them. The CDR3 contains 13 residues. CDR3 sequence reads: CASRAGSGQPQHF. The CDR3 DNA sequence: TGTGCCAGTAGGGCGGGGTCCGGTCAGCCCCAGCATTTT.

The chain carries TRBV18 and TRBJ1-5; 7 bases match TRBD1. Germline V lookup: CDR1 KGHSH, CDR2 LQKENI. Trimming removed 8 bases from V and 4 bases from J; junction bases left unmatched: 5. There are 13 residues in the CDR3. The chain's CDR3 is CASRGTDNQPQHF. The CDR3 nucleotides are TGTGCCAGCCGCGGGACAGATAATCAGCCCCAGCATTTT.

The rearrangement links TRBV7-8 to TRBJ2-3; 9 bases match TRBD2. Germline V gives CDR1 SGHVS, CDR2 FQNEAQ. The J segment lost 5 bases and the V segment lost 1 base, leaving 1 base of the junction unmatched. This CDR3 comprises 14 residues. The DNA of the CDR3 is TGTGCCAGCAGCTTAGGGACTAGCGTAGATACGCAGTATTTT. Translation: CASSLGTSVDTQYF. Full variable domain (rest looked up from reference TRBV7-8 and TRBJ2-3): GAGVSQSPRYKVAKRGQDVALRCDPISGHVSLFWYQQALGQGPEFLTYFQNEAQLDKSGLPSDRFFAERPEGSVSTLKIQRTQQEDSAVYLCASSLGTSVDTQYFGPGTRLTVL.

This clone turned up a few times. The chain uses TRBV2 and TRBJ1-1, with a possible D match to TRBD1 (6 bases). Trimming left V 0 bases short and J 4 bases short, with 12 bases between. This CDR3 is built from 15 residues. In germline, CDR1 is SNHLY, CDR2 FYNNEI. The CDR3 sequence: CASSEAGARVTEAFF. For the CDR3, the DNA is TGTGCCAGCAGTGAAGCGGGGGCGCGGGTCACTGAAGCTTTCTTT.

The chain uses TRBV18 and TRBJ2-5; tentative D call: TRBD1 (6 bases). Germline-derived CDR1 and CDR2 are KGHSH and LQKENI. The V gene lost 2 bases and the J gene lost 5 bases, with 9 bases spanning the gap. The CDR3 has 13 residues. This CDR3 is CASSPGQPETQYF. The CDR3 coding sequence is TGTGCCAGCTCACCAGGACAGCCGGAGACCCAGTACTTC.

The genes are TRBV9 and TRBJ2-3; D is undetermined. V was trimmed by 4 bases and J by 3 bases, leaving 3 bases between them. The CDR3 consists of 11 residues. CDR1 is SGDLS, CDR2 YYNGEE, per germline. DNA for the CDR3: TGTGCCAGCAGCCAGACAGATACGCAGTATTTT. Its translation: CASSQTDTQYF.

This chain uses TRBV5-1 with TRBJ1-1; D not resolved. The CDR3 is 15 amino acids. The germline V gene encodes CDR1 SGHRS and CDR2 YFSETQ. Deletions cut 0 bases from V and 0 bases from J, with 9 bases between. Here the CDR3 reads CASSLVGRLNTEAFF. Written as DNA, the CDR3 is TGCGCCAGCAGCTTGGTGGGCAGGTTGAACACTGAAGCTTTCTTT.

This chain links TRBV7-8 with TRBJ2-1; 9 bases agree with TRBD2. This CDR3 is 17 amino acids long. V shed 0 bases, J shed 7 bases, and the junction held 10 bases outside the gene matches. Germline values: CDR1 SGHVS, CDR2 FQNEAQ. CDR3 sequence (DNA): TGTGCCAGCAGCTTAGCCGGGACTAGCCTTTTCCCTAATGAGCAGTTCTTC. The encoded protein is CASSLAGTSLFPNEQFF.

This chain connects TRBV27 to TRBJ1-5; 7 bases are shared with TRBD1. CDR1 is MNHEY and CDR2 is SMNVEV in the germline V gene (reference sequence). This CDR3 spans 14 amino acids. The ends lost 5 bases at V and 4 bases at J; junction bases unmatched: 5. The CDR3 here is CASSTQGLNQPQHF. The CDR3 nucleotides read TGTGCCAGCAGTACACAGGGGTTGAATCAGCCCCAGCATTTT.

The rearrangement joins TRBV10-1 to TRBJ1-6; D gene ambiguous. This CDR3 is built from 14 residues. Germline V gene sequence: CDR1 WNHNN, CDR2 SYGVQD (reference sequence). V was trimmed by 1 base and J by 8 bases, leaving 9 bases between them. The CDR3 DNA follows: TGCGCCAGCAGTGAGTATCGTGGGCATTCACCCCTCCACTTT. The encoded protein is CASSEYRGHSPLHF.

This sequence joins TRBV15 and TRBJ2-2; 12 positions agree with TRBD2. V gave up 0 bases and J gave up 6 bases; unmatched junction bases: 5. Germline loops: CDR1 LNHNV, CDR2 YYDKDF (reference sequence). CDR3 length: 17 amino acids. The DNA for the CDR3 is TGTGCCACCAGCAGAGATGGACTAGCGGGGACCTCCGGGGAGCTGTTTTTT. This translates into CATSRDGLAGTSGELFF.

V usage is TRBV5-6 and J usage is TRBJ1-6; D is possibly TRBD1 (5 bases). The CDR3 length is 14 residues. The V end lost 1 base, the J end lost 7 bases, and 9 bases lay between the germline ends. Per germline, CDR1 SGHDT and CDR2 YYEEEE. This CDR3 reads CASSLWQGNSPLHF. The CDR3 DNA reads as TGTGCCAGCAGCTTGTGGCAGGGAAATTCACCCCTCCACTTT.

This clone was observed a few times. The genes are TRBV5-1 and TRBJ1-1; possible D gene TRBD1, 6 bases. V gave up 0 bases and J gave up 0 bases, with 12 bases separating them. The CDR3 spans 16 residues. From germline, CDR1 is SGHRS and CDR2 YFSETQ. The CDR3 sequence is CASSLVGRGMNTEAFF. CDR3 DNA sequence: TGCGCCAGCAGCTTGGTCGGCAGGGGTATGAACACTGAAGCTTTCTTT.

The gene calls are TRBV27 and TRBJ2-3, with 8 bases that match TRBD2. Germline V gives CDR1 MNHEY, CDR2 SMNVEV (reference sequence). The ends lost 3 bases at V and 6 bases at J; junction bases unmatched: 5. The CDR3 sequence is 14 residues long. Here the CDR3 DNA reads TGTGCCAGCAGTTTCGGGGGGGCGCGGGATACGCAGTATTTT. Residues: CASSFGGARDTQYF.

This clone was counted a few times. The genes are TRBV29-1 and TRBJ1-2; 9 nucleotides agree with TRBD1. There are 13 residues in the CDR3. V lost 6 bases and J lost 8; bases outside the gene matches: 10. CDR1 SQVTM and CDR2 ANQGSEA come from the germline V gene. The CDR3 DNA reads as TGCAGCGTAGAAAACAGGGGGCTGGAAGGCTACACCTTC. Its protein product is CSVENRGLEGYTF.

This chain joins TRBV2 and TRBJ1-6; D possibly corresponds to TRBD1 (6 bases). V was trimmed by 2 bases and J by 11 bases, leaving 10 bases between them. The CDR3 is 13 amino acids. Germline V gene data show CDR1 as SNHLY and CDR2 as FYNNEI. The CDR3 sequence: CASSETGLTPLHF. The DNA of the CDR3 is TGTGCCAGCAGTGAAACAGGGCTGACACCCCTCCACTTT.

The chain employs TRBV4-1 and TRBJ2-1, with TRBD2 identical over 10 bases. Germline loops: CDR1 MGHRA, CDR2 YSYEKL. The V segment lost 7 bases and the J segment 0 bases; nucleotides outside the gene matches: 12. The CDR3 is 18 residues long. CDR3 coding DNA: TGCGCCAGCACGAAACTAGCGGGGCCGTTCGGCTCCTACAATGAGCAGTTCTTC. It is translated as CASTKLAGPFGSYNEQFF.

This chain uses TRBV3-1 (or the pseudogene TRBV3-2) with TRBJ1-5, with a possible D match to TRBD1 (6 bases). The germline CDR1 and CDR2 sequences are LGHDT and YNNKEL (reference sequence). Trimming took off 4 bases at V and 7 bases at J, with 17 bases between the two ends. The CDR3 is made up of 15 amino acids. CDR3 nucleotide sequence: TGTGCCAGCAGCCCGTCGAACAGGGCTCACCAGCCCCAGCATTTT. The encoded protein is CASSPSNRAHQPQHF.